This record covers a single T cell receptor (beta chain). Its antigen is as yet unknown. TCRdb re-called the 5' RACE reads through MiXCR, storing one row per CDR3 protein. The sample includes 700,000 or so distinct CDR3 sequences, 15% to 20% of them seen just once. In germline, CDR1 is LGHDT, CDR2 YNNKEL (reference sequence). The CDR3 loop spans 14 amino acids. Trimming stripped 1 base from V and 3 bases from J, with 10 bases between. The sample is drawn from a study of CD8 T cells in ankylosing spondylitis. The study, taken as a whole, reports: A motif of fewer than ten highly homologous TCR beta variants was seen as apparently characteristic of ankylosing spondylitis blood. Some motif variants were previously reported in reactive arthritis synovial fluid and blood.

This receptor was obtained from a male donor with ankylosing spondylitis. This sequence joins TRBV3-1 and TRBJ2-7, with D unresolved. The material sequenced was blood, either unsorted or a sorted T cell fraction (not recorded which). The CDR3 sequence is CASSQGERIYEQYF. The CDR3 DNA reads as TGTGCCAGCAGCCAAGGGGAAAGGATCTACGAGCAGTACTTC.